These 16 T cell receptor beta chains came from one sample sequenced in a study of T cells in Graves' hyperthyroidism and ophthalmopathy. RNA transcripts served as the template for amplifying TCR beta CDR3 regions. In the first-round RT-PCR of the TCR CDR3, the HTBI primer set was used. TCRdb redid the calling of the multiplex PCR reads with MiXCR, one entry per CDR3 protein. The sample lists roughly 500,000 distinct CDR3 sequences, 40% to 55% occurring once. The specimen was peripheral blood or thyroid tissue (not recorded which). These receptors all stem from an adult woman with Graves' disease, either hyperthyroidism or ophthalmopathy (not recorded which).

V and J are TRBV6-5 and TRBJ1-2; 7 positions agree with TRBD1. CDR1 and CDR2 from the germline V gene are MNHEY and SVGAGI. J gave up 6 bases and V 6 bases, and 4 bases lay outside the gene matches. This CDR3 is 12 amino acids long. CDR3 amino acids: CASRRTGHGYTF. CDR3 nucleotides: TGTGCCAGCAGACGGACAGGACATGGCTACACCTTC.

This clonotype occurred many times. The CDR3 loop is CASSFSRGTEAFF. CDR3 DNA sequence: TGTGCCAGCAGCTTCTCTCGGGGCACTGAAGCTTTCTTT. The gene calls are TRBV5-6 and TRBJ1-1; D is uncertain. Germline lookup yields CDR1 SGHDT and CDR2 YYEEEE. Trimming took off 2 bases at V and 4 bases at J, with 9 bases between the two ends. The length of the CDR3 is 13 residues.

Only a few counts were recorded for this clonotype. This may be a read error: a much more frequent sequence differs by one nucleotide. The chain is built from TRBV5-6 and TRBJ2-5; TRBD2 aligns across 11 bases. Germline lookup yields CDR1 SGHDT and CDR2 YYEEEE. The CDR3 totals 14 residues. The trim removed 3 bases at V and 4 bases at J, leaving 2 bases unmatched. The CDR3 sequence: CASSSLAGVETQYF. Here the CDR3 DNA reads TGTGCCAGCAGCTCACTAGCGGGAGTAGAGACCCAGTACTTC.

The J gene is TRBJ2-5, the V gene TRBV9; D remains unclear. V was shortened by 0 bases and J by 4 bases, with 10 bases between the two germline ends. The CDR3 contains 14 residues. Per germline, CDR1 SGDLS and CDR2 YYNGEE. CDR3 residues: CASSVGGAVETQYF. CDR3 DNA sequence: TGTGCCAGCAGCGTAGGAGGAGCAGTAGAGACCCAGTACTTC.

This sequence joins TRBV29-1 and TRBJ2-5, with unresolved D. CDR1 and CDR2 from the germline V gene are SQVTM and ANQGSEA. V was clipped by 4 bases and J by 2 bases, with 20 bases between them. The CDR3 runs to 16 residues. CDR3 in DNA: TGCAGCGTTGTACCTCCAGTAAAAGCCCTTCAAGAGACCCAGTACTTC. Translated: CSVVPPVKALQETQYF. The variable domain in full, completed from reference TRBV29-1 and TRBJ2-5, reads SAVISQKPSRDICQRGTSLTIQCQVDSQVTMMFWYRQQPGQSLTLIATANQGSEATYESGFVIDKFPISRPNLTFSTLTVSNMSPEDSSIYLCSVVPPVKALQETQYFGPGTRLLVL.

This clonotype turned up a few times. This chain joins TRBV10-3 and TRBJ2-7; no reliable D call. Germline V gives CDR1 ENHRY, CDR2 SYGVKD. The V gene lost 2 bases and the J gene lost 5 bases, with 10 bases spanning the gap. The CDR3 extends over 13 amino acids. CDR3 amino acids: CAISEERINEQYF. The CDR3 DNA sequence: TGTGCCATCAGTGAGGAAAGGATAAACGAGCAGTACTTC.

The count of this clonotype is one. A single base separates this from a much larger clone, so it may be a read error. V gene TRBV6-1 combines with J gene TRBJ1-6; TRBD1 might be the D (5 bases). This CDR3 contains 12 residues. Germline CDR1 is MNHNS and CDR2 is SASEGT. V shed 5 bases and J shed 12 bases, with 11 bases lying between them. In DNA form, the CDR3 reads TGTGCCAGCAGTTCCGGGGGAGAACCCCTCCACTTT. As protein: CASSSGGEPLHF.

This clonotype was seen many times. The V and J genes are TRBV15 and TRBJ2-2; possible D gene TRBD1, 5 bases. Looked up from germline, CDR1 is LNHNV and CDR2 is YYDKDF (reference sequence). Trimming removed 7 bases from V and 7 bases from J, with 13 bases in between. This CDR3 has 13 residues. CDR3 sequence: CATTGSIGGELFF. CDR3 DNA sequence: TGTGCCACCACAGGGTCAATTGGCGGGGAGCTGTTTTTT.

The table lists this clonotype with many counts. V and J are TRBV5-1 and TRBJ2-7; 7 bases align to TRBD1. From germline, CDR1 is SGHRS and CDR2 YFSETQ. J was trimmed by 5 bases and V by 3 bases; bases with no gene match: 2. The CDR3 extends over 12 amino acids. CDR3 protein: CASSYGTDEQYF. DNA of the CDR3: TGCGCCAGCAGCTATGGGACAGACGAGCAGTACTTC.

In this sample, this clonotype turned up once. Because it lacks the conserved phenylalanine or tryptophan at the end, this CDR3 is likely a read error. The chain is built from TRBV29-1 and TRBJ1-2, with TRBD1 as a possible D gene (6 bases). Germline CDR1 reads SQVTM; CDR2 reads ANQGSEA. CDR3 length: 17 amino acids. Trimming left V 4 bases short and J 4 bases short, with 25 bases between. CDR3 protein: CSVVDRTVALGGYGYTL. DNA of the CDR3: TGCAGCGTTGTGGATAGGACAGTCGCCCTGGGAGGCTATGGCTACACCCTT.

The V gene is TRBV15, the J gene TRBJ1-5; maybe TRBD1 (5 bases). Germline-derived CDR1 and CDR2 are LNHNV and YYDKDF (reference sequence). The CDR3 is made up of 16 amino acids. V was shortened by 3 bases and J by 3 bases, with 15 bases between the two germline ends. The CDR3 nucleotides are TGTGCCACCAGCAGCTTATGGGGCAGTGACAATCAGCCCCAGCATTTT. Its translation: CATSSLWGSDNQPQHF.

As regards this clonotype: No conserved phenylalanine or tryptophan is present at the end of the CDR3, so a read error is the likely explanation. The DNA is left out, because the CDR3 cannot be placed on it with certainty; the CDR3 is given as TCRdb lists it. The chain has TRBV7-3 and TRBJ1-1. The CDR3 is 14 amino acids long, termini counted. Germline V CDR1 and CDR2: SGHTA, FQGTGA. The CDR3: CASSPLAGGTEALS.

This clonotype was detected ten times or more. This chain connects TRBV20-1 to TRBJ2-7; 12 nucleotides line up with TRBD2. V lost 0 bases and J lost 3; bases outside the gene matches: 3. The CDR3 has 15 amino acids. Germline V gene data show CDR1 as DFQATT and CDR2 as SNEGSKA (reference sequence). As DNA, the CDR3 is TGCAGTGCTAGAGACAGACTAGCGGGAGACTACGAGCAGTACTTC. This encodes CSARDRLAGDYEQYF.

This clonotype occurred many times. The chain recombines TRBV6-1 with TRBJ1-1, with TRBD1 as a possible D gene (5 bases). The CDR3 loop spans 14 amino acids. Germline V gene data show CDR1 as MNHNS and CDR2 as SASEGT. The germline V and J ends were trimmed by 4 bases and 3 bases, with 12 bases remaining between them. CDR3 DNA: TGTGCCAGCAGTGCCCGGGGGGGGGACACTGAAGCTTTCTTT. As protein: CASSARGGDTEAFF.

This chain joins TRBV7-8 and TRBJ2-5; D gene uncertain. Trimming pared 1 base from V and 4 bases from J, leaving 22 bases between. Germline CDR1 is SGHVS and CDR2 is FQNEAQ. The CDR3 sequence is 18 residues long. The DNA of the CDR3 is TGTGCCAGCAGCTTAGGGTGGAATCGTCTTGAGACGGGAGAGACCCAGTACTTC. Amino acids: CASSLGWNRLETGETQYF.

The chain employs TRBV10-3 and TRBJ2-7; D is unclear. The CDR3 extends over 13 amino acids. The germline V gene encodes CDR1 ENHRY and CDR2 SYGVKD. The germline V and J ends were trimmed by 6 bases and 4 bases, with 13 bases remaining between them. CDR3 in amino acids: CAIRGNWEYEQYF. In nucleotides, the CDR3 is TGTGCCATCAGGGGGAATTGGGAATACGAGCAGTACTTC.